A single sample is the source of the 26 T cell receptor beta chains below, sequenced in a study of blood T cell repertoires in COVID-19. Using immunoSEQ multiplex PCR, the repertoire was profiled, and TCRdb retains in-frame clones only, with some absent. The sample shows about 130,000 clones, roughly nine tenths of them seen only once. Material for sequencing was peripheral blood. The source is a man aged 45-65 years with active COVID-19.

This chain joins TRBV7-8 and TRBJ2-2; D is possibly TRBD2 (6 bases). The CDR3 spans 21 residues. Between the trimmed V and J ends, which lost 6 bases and 0 bases, there was a span of 29 bases. Germline V gene lookup returns CDR1 SGHVS and CDR2 FQNEAQ. For the CDR3, the DNA is TGTGCCAGCAGACCTAGGAGGGGTAACCCCATTATTGGTCCGAACACCGGGGAGCTGTTTTTT. Translated, it gives CASRPRRGNPIIGPNTGELFF.

The CDR3 here is CASSATAFRAEAFF. The CDR3 DNA follows: TGTGCCAGCAGTGCCACAGCCTTTCGCGCTGAAGCTTTCTTT. This rearrangement joins TRBV6-4 to TRBJ1-1; D is undetermined. Germline V CDR1 and CDR2: MRHNA, SNTAGT. V lost 4 bases and J 6 bases, leaving 15 bases between the germline ends. The CDR3 sequence is 14 residues long.

The chain carries TRBV5-1 and TRBJ2-7, with 11 bases aligning to TRBD1. Germline-derived CDR1 and CDR2 are SGHRS and YFSETQ. V dropped 4 bases and J dropped 0; count of bases not matched to a gene: 6. The CDR3 length is 16 residues. The CDR3: CASSGPGTGGSYEQYF. DNA for the CDR3: TGCGCCAGCAGCGGACCCGGGACAGGGGGCTCCTACGAGCAGTACTTC.

The chain links TRBV10-3 to TRBJ2-1; 12 bases fit TRBD2. The CDR3 contains 16 residues. Germline CDR1 reads ENHRY; CDR2 reads SYGVKD. V lost 2 bases and J lost 6; bases outside the gene matches: 5. The CDR3 loop reads CAISEPSGGAFNEQFF. Written as DNA, the CDR3 is TGTGCCATCAGTGAGCCTAGCGGGGGGGCTTTCAATGAGCAGTTCTTC.

This chain links TRBV11-3 with TRBJ2-1; tentative D call: TRBD1 (6 bases). Germline V gene sequence: CDR1 SGHNT, CDR2 YENEEA. This CDR3 contains 15 residues. V dropped 4 bases and J dropped 4 bases, with 14 bases sitting between them. CDR3 amino acids: CASSWNRETYNEQFF. The CDR3 DNA reads TGTGCCAGCAGCTGGAACAGGGAAACGTACAATGAGCAGTTCTTC.

This chain joins TRBV18 and TRBJ1-4, with TRBD1 matching over 7 bases. V lost 2 bases, J lost 5 bases, and 5 bases stayed unmatched. The germline V gene encodes CDR1 KGHSH and CDR2 LQKENI. This CDR3 has 15 amino acids. CDR3 coding DNA: TGTGCCAGCTCACCAAGACAGGGAGAGAATGAAAAACTGTTTTTT. Translating it yields CASSPRQGENEKLFF.

On this clone itself: The same CDR3 also results from other DNA sequences found in this sample. V and J are TRBV11-2 and TRBJ2-2; TRBD1 agrees at 7 bases. This CDR3 comprises 16 residues. Germline values: CDR1 SGHAT, CDR2 FQNNGV. Germline trimming cut 3 bases from V and 4 bases from J; bases unmatched to any gene: 8. DNA of the CDR3: TGTGCCAGCAGCTTCCGGACAGGACGGGGCACCGGGGAGCTGTTTTTT. Amino acids: CASSFRTGRGTGELFF.

This chain connects TRBV3-1 (or the pseudogene TRBV3-2) to TRBJ2-3, with D hard to call. Germline V gene sequence: CDR1 LGHDT, CDR2 YNNKEL (reference sequence). Trimming cost V 0 bases and J 5 bases, with 12 bases left between them. CDR3 size: 15 residues. CDR3 DNA sequence: TGTGCCAGCAGCCAAGATCTACTATTAAGAGATACGCAGTATTTT. As protein: CASSQDLLLRDTQYF.

The chain links TRBV6-5 to TRBJ2-4; 7 bases line up with TRBD1. Germline-derived CDR1 and CDR2 are MNHEY and SVGAGI. The V gene end was trimmed by 5 bases and the J gene end by 2 bases; junction bases not matched to a gene: 6. CDR3 length equals 15 residues. The CDR3 here is CASSRQGVSKNIQYF. The CDR3 region has the DNA TGTGCCAGCAGTCGACAGGGCGTATCCAAAAACATTCAGTACTTC.

The chain is built from TRBV10-3 and TRBJ2-7; 11 bases match TRBD1. The germline V gene has CDR1 ENHRY and CDR2 SYGVKD. The J segment lost 2 bases and the V segment lost 5 bases, leaving 20 bases of the junction unmatched. There are 20 residues in the CDR3. The CDR3 DNA follows: TGTGCCATCAGTATAAACTCCGGGACAGGGGGGGAAGTGGTACCCTACGAGCAGTACGTC. This translates into CAISINSGTGGEVVPYEQYV.

J is TRBJ2-7 and V is TRBV6-5, with 11 bases aligning to TRBD2. J was trimmed by 3 bases and V by 5 bases; bases with no gene match: 6. Germline V gives CDR1 MNHEY, CDR2 SVGAGI. The CDR3 length is 15 residues. For the CDR3, the DNA is TGTGCCAGCAGTATAGCGGGAGGGCCCGTCTACGAGCAGTACGTC. It yields the protein CASSIAGGPVYEQYV.

V usage is TRBV2 and J usage is TRBJ1-4, with 12 nucleotides matching TRBD1. With V trimmed by 8 bases and J by 7 bases, 5 bases remained unmatched. Germline CDR1 is SNHLY and CDR2 is FYNNEI. The CDR3 is made up of 14 amino acids. This CDR3 is CASRDRGRTEKLFF. In nucleotides, the CDR3 is TGTGCCAGCCGGGACAGGGGGCGCACTGAAAAACTGTTTTTT.

The V call is TRBV2, the J call TRBJ2-1, with 8 bases lining up with TRBD2. The length of the CDR3 is 15 residues. Germline loops: CDR1 SNHLY, CDR2 FYNNEI. The junction had 7 bases not matched to a gene; V was cut back by 4 bases and J by 5 bases. The CDR3 DNA reads TGTGCCAGCAGTGTACTTGCGGGAGGTAACAATGAGCAGTTCTTC. Its protein product is CASSVLAGGNNEQFF.

The CDR3 is CASSPGGGLVSPLHF. CDR3 DNA sequence: TGTGCCAGCAGCCCTGGGGGCGGCTTGGTTTCACCCCTCCACTTT. The chain is built from TRBV6-2 or TRBV6-3 and TRBJ1-6; a weak D match, TRBD1 (6 bases). The CDR3 is 15 amino acids. The ends were cut back, 6 bases at V and 9 bases at J, with 18 bases in the middle. Germline CDR1 is MNHEY and CDR2 is SVGEGT.

The chain joins TRBV28 to TRBJ1-6, with TRBD1 matching 7 bases. With 6 bases clipped from V and 10 bases from J, the junction kept 9 bases outside the gene matches. Germline V gene data show CDR1 as MDHEN and CDR2 as SYDVKM. The CDR3 length is 14 residues. The CDR3 DNA reads TGTGCCAGCAGACGGGACAGATGGGAGTCACCCCTCCACTTT. Its protein is CASRRDRWESPLHF.

V usage is TRBV28 and J usage is TRBJ2-1, with 11 bases identical to TRBD2. V trimming: 2 bases; J trimming: 4 bases; junction bases outside the gene matches: 13. This CDR3 is built from 19 residues. Germline assignment: CDR1 MDHEN and CDR2 SYDVKM. CDR3 bases: TGTGCCAGCAGTTTACGACGGGGGAAACTAGCGGGAGTATACAATGAGCAGTTCTTC. Translating gives CASSLRRGKLAGVYNEQFF. Together with reference TRBV28 and TRBJ2-1, the CDR3 gives the full variable domain: DVKVTQSSRYLVKRTGEKVFLECVQDMDHENMFWYRQDPGLGLRLIYFSYDVKMKEKGDIPEGYSVSREKKERFSLILESASTNQTSMYLCASSLRRGKLAGVYNEQFFGPGTRLTVL.

The genes are TRBV12-3 or TRBV12-4 and TRBJ2-2, with 7 bases aligning to TRBD1. Trimming removed 10 bases from V and 7 bases from J; junction bases left unmatched: 9. The CDR3 length is 13 residues. CDR3 DNA sequence: TGTGCCACTACGACAGGGTTGGACGGGGAGCTGTTTTTT. It codes for CATTTGLDGELFF.

The chain uses TRBV9 and TRBJ2-2; tentative D call: TRBD1 (6 bases). V lost 3 bases and J lost 0, with 12 bases in between. Germline V gives CDR1 SGDLS, CDR2 YYNGEE. This CDR3 is 16 amino acids long. The CDR3 loop reads CASSAGQQTNTGELFF. DNA of the CDR3: TGTGCCAGCAGCGCCGGACAGCAGACGAACACCGGGGAGCTGTTTTTT. Complete variable domain (other parts from reference TRBV9 and TRBJ2-2): DSGVTQTPKHLITATGQRVTLRCSPRSGDLSVYWYQQSLDQGLQFLIQYYNGEERAKGNILERFSAQQFPDLHSELNLSSLELGDSALYFCASSAGQQTNTGELFFGEGSRLTVL.

This chain joins TRBV11-3 and TRBJ2-1; TRBD1 is a possible D gene (5 bases). CDR3 length: 14 residues. V was shortened by 2 bases and J by 2 bases, with 7 bases between the two germline ends. Germline lookup yields CDR1 SGHNT and CDR2 YENEEA. The CDR3 spells CASSLSGTYNEQFF. The CDR3 DNA sequence: TGTGCCAGCAGCTTATCAGGGACCTACAATGAGCAGTTCTTC. The full variable domain, its missing parts supplied by reference TRBV11-3 and TRBJ2-1, is EAGVVQSPRYKIIEKKQPVAFWCNPISGHNTLYWYLQNLGQGPELLIRYENEEAVDDSQLPKDRFSAERLKGVDSTLKIQPAELGDSAVYLCASSLSGTYNEQFFGPGTRLTVL.

The V and J genes are TRBV5-4 and TRBJ2-2, with 12 bases matching TRBD1. After removal of 4 bases from V and 6 bases from J, the junction contained 4 bases not matched to a gene. The CDR3 sequence is 15 residues long. Germline V gene data show CDR1 as SGHNT and CDR2 as YYREEE (reference sequence). CDR3 protein: CASSRDRGHSGELFF. CDR3 nucleotide sequence: TGTGCCAGCAGCAGGGACAGGGGGCATTCCGGGGAGCTGTTTTTT. Full variable domain (outside the CDR3, taken from reference TRBV5-4 and TRBJ2-2): ETGVTQSPTHLIKTRGQQVTLRCSSQSGHNTVSWYQQALGQGPQFIFQYYREEENGRGNFPPRFSGLQFPNYSSELNVNALELDDSALYLCASSRDRGHSGELFFGEGSRLTVL.

The gene calls are TRBV7-2 and TRBJ1-1; perhaps TRBD1 as D (6 bases). Trimming shortened V by 1 base and J by 4 bases, and 13 bases separated the two germline ends. The CDR3 is made up of 15 amino acids. The germline V gene encodes CDR1 SGHTA and CDR2 FQGNSA. The CDR3 nucleotides are TGTGCCAGCAGCTTAGACGGGGCAGGGGCCACTGAAGCTTTCTTT. Protein: CASSLDGAGATEAFF.

The chain employs TRBV2 and TRBJ2-3; TRBD2 aligns across 11 bases. Germline assignment: CDR1 SNHLY and CDR2 FYNNEI. V was clipped by 7 bases and J by 6 bases; unmatched bases: 6. There are 14 residues in the CDR3. Written as DNA, the CDR3 is TGTGCCAGCACTCCGACTAGCGGGGAGGATACGCAGTATTTT. It encodes CASTPTSGEDTQYF.

V is TRBV28 and J is TRBJ1-2; 7 nucleotides align to TRBD1. Per germline, CDR1 MDHEN and CDR2 SYDVKM. CDR3 length: 14 amino acids. The J segment lost 6 bases and the V segment lost 5 bases, leaving 9 bases of the junction unmatched. CDR3 nucleotides: TGTGCCAGCAGTGTCCGGGACAGCACTAATGGCTACACCTTC. Protein sequence: CASSVRDSTNGYTF.

This rearrangement joins TRBV5-6 to TRBJ1-2; D gene uncertain. From germline, CDR1 is SGHDT and CDR2 YYEEEE. Trimming stripped 3 bases from V and 4 bases from J, with 4 bases between. This CDR3 spans 11 amino acids. CDR3 nucleotides: TGTGCCAGCAGCTACTCCTATGGCTACACCTTC. The encoded protein is CASSYSYGYTF.

This sequence joins TRBV5-4 and TRBJ2-3; 7 bases fit TRBD2. This CDR3 contains 17 residues. Germline loops: CDR1 SGHNT, CDR2 YYREEE (reference sequence). V shed 4 bases, J shed 5 bases, and the junction held 16 bases outside the gene matches. The CDR3 bases are TGTGCCAGCAGCCCGTACTTCGCGCGGGAGACTGGAGATACGCAGTATTTT. This sequence encodes CASSPYFARETGDTQYF.

The chain joins TRBV11-2 to TRBJ2-1; TRBD2 matches at 7 bases. Losses at the gene ends were 1 base for V and 5 bases for J; bases not matched to a gene: 8. This CDR3 has 16 amino acids. Germline values: CDR1 SGHAT, CDR2 FQNNGV. The CDR3 loop reads CASSLGGGSGHNEQFF. In DNA form, the CDR3 reads TGTGCCAGCAGCTTAGGGGGGGGTAGCGGCCACAATGAGCAGTTCTTC.